The 9 T cell receptor beta chains in this list originate from one sample, sequenced in a study of OX40 agonist ivuxolimab in advanced cancers. Only in-frame clones appear in the TCRdb table, and some are missing; sequencing was by immunoSEQ multiplex PCR. The table records roughly 23,000 clones, approximately 84% of them present only once. Sequences were derived from CD4+ or CD8+ T cells sorted from blood, sampled in a trial of the OX40 agonist ivuxolimab. Source of these receptors: an adult with an advanced solid tumor such as melanoma, head and neck, liver or kidney cancer.

The chain employs TRBV2 and TRBJ2-7; 9 bases are shared with TRBD1. The CDR3 consists of 14 residues. Trimming removed 7 bases from V and 4 bases from J; junction bases left unmatched: 8. The germline gives CDR1 SNHLY, CDR2 FYNNEI. CDR3 sequence reads: CASTGTGLHYEQYF. The CDR3 DNA reads TGTGCCAGCACGGGGACAGGGTTACATTACGAGCAGTACTTC.

The V gene is TRBV27, the J gene TRBJ2-7; TRBD2 might be the D (5 bases). The germline gives CDR1 MNHEY, CDR2 SMNVEV (reference sequence). V was clipped by 6 bases and J by 6 bases, with 15 bases between them. This CDR3 has 13 amino acids. CDR3 coding DNA: TGTGCCAGCAGGCCCGGACTCCCGGGCGAGCAGTACTTC. Protein sequence: CASRPGLPGEQYF.

This rearrangement joins TRBV9 to TRBJ1-4; no clear D. From germline, CDR1 is SGDLS and CDR2 YYNGEE. The CDR3 has 16 amino acids. The germline V and J ends were trimmed by 3 bases and 3 bases, with 15 bases remaining between them. The CDR3: CASSAAPGDANEKLFF. The CDR3 region has the DNA TGTGCCAGCAGCGCCGCCCCCGGGGATGCTAATGAAAAACTGTTTTTT.

This clone occurred once. The genes are TRBV7-9 and TRBJ2-1; D may be TRBD2 (5 bases). The CDR3 consists of 14 residues. V lost 0 bases and J 9 bases, leaving 12 bases between the germline ends. In germline, CDR1 is SEHNR, CDR2 FQNEAQ (reference sequence). CDR3 in DNA: TGTGCCAGCAGCTTAGCGGGAGCTGATGGTGAGCAGTTCTTC. This translates into CASSLAGADGEQFF.

The chain uses TRBV19 and TRBJ2-1; the match to TRBD1 covers 8 bases. Germline V gene sequence: CDR1 LNHDA, CDR2 SQIVND (reference sequence). This CDR3 has 13 residues. The V and J ends lost 5 bases and 6 bases, in that order; junction bases with no gene match: 3. The CDR3 region is CASSRTGSNEQFF. The CDR3, as DNA: TGTGCCAGTAGTCGGACAGGGAGCAATGAGCAGTTCTTC.

The rearrangement uses TRBV28 and TRBJ2-7, with D perhaps TRBD1 (5 bases). Germline lookup yields CDR1 MDHEN and CDR2 SYDVKM. The CDR3 loop spans 14 amino acids. V lost 3 bases, J lost 6 bases, and 15 bases lay in between. The CDR3 sequence: CASSFQGGMAEQYF. The CDR3 DNA reads TGTGCCAGCAGTTTCCAGGGTGGGATGGCCGAGCAGTACTTC.

The chain combines TRBV4-2 with TRBJ2-3; possibly TRBD2 for D (6 bases). V was clipped by 0 bases and J by 1 base, with 11 bases between them. The CDR3 is 16 amino acids. Germline CDR1 is LGHNA and CDR2 is YNFKEQ. This CDR3 is CASSQDQGGGTDTQYF. The CDR3 DNA reads TGTGCCAGCAGCCAAGATCAAGGCGGGGGCACAGATACGCAGTATTTT.

In nucleotides, the CDR3 is TGTGCCAGCAGCGTCCCGACCGGGAGCTCCTACAATGAGCAGTTCTTC. Translated: CASSVPTGSSYNEQFF. The chain uses TRBV9 and TRBJ2-1, with D tentatively TRBD2 (6 bases). V lost 2 bases and J lost 0, with 12 bases in between. The CDR3 length is 16 residues. Germline assignment: CDR1 SGDLS and CDR2 YYNGEE.

J is TRBJ1-2 and V is TRBV4-2; D is perhaps TRBD1 (5 bases). The CDR3 contains 16 residues. Deletions cut 0 bases from V and 2 bases from J, with 13 bases between. CDR1 and CDR2 (germline): LGHNA, YNFKEQ. The CDR3 reads CASSQDGAGPNYGYTF. CDR3 bases: TGTGCCAGCAGCCAAGATGGGGCAGGGCCCAACTATGGCTACACCTTC.